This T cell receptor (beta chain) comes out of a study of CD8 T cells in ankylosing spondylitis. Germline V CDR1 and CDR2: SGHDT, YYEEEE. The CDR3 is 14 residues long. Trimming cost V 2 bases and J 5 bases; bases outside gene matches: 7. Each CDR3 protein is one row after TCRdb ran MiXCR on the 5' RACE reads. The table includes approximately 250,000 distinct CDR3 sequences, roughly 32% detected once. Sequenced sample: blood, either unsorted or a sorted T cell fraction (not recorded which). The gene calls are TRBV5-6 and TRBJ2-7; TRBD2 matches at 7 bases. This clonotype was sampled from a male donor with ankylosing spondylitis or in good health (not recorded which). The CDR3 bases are TGTGCCAGCAGCTTTGCAGGGAGGGTCGACGAGCAGTACTTC. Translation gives CASSFAGRVDEQYF. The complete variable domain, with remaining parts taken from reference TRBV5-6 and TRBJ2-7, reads DAGVTQSPTHLIKTRGQQVTLRCSPKSGHDTVSWYQQALGQGPQFIFQYYEEEERQRGNFPDRFSGHQFPNYSSELNVNALLLGDSALYLCASSFAGRVDEQYFGPGTRLTVT.